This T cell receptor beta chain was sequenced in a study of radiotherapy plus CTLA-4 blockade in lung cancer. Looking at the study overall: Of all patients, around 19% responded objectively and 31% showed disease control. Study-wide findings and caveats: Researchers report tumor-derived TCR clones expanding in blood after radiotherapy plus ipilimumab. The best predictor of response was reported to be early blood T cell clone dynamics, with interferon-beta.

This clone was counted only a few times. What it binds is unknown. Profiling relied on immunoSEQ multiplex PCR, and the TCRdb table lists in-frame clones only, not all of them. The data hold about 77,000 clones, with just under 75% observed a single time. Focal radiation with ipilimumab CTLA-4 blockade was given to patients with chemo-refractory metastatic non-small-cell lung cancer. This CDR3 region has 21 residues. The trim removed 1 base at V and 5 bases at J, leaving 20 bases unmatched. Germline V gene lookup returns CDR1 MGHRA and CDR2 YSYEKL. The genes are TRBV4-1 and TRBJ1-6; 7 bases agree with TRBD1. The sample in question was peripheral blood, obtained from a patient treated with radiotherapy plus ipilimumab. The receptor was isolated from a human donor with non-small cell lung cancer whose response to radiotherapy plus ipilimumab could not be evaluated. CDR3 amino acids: CASSQAMVSGRGLTNNSPLHF. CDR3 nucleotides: TGCGCCAGCAGCCAAGCTATGGTTTCCGGGAGGGGGCTGACGAATAATTCACCCCTCCACTTT.